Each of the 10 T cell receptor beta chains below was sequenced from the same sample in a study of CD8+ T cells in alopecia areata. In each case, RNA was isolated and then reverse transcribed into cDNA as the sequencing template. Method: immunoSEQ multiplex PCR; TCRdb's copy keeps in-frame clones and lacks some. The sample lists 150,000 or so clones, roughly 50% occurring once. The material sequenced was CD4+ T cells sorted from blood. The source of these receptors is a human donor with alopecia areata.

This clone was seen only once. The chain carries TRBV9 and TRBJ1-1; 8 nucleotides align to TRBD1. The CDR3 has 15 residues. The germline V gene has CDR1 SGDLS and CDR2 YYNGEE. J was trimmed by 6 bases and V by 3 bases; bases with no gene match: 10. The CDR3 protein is CASSAWDRFLPEAFF. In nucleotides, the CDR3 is TGTGCCAGCAGCGCTTGGGACAGGTTCTTACCTGAAGCTTTCTTT.

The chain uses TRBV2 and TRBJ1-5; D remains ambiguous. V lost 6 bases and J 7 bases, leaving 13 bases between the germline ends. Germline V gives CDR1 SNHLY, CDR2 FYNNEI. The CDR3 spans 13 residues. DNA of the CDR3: TGTGCCAGCAGACCCGCGGCCGGCCAGCCCCAGCATTTT. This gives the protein CASRPAAGQPQHF.

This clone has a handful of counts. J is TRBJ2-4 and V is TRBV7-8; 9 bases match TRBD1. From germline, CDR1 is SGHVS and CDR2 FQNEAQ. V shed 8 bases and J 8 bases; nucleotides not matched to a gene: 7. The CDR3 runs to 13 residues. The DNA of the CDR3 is TGTGCCAGCGGACGACAGGGGGGGGACATTCAGTACTTC. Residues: CASGRQGGDIQYF.

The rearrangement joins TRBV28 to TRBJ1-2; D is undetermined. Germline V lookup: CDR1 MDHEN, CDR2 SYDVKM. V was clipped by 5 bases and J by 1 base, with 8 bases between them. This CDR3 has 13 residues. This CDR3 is CASSVGINYGYTF. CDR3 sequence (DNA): TGTGCCAGCAGTGTCGGGATTAACTATGGCTACACCTTC.

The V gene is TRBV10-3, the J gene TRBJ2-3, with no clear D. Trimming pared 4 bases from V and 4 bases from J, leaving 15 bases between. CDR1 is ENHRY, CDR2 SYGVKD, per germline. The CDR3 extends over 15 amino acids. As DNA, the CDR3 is TGTGCCATCAGTGCGCCCATAAGAGGAGCAGATACGCAGTATTTT. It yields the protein CAISAPIRGADTQYF.

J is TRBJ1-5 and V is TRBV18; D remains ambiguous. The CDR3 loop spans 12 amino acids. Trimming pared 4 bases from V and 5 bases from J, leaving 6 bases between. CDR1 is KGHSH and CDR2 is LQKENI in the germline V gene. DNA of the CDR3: TGTGCCAGCTCACAACCCTATCAGCCCCAGCATTTT. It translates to CASSQPYQPQHF.

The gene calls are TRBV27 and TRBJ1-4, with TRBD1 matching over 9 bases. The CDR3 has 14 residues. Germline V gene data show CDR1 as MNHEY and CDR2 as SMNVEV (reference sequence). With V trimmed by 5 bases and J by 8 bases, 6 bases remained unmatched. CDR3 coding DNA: TGTGCCAGCAGTAGGGGACAGGGACGGGAAAAACTGTTTTTT. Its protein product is CASSRGQGREKLFF.

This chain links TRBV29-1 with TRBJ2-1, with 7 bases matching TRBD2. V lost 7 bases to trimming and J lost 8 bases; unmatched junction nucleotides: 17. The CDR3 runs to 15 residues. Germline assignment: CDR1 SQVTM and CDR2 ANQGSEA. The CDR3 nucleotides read TGCAGCGCCTTCGCCCAAGGGAGGGTTGGACATGAGCAGTTCTTC. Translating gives CSAFAQGRVGHEQFF.

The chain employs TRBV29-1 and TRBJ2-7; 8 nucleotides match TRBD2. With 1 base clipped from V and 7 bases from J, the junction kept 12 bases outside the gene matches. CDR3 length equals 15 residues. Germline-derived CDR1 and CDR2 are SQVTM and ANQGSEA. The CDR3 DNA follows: TGCAGCGTTGAAGGGGTAGTTGCGGGAGGAGGTGAGCAGTACTTC. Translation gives CSVEGVVAGGGEQYF.

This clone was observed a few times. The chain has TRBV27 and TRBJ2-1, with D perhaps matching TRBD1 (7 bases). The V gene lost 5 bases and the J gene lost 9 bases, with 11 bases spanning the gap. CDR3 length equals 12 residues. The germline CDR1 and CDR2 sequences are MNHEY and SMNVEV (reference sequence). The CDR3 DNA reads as TGTGCCAGCAGTCGACAGGGAGGTGAGCAGTTCTTC. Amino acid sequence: CASSRQGGEQFF.